Reported below is one T cell receptor beta chain. This record belongs to a study of blood T cell repertoires in COVID-19. Study-level background: Sites in the United States, Italy and Spain provided acute and convalescent COVID-19 samples. From T cells, B-cell-depleted T cells, or PBMCs came the material, which was cDNA or gDNA.

The CDR3 extends over 14 amino acids. CDR1 and CDR2 (germline): SGHTA, FQGTGA. V dropped 5 bases and J dropped 8; count of bases not matched to a gene: 6. How the authors handled the data: From reference gene primer amplification, estimates of nucleated cell counts were derived. Some clones are missing from TCRdb's copy, which holds only in-frame ones; the method was immunoSEQ multiplex PCR. V and J calls plus clone size are reproduced from that table; the DNA served to infer D and trimming. Of about 100,000 clones listed, 70% to 90% are singletons. The V call is TRBV7-3, the J call TRBJ2-7; TRBD2 matches 13 bases. Sequenced input: peripheral blood. The TCR comes from a woman at least 80 years old with acute or convalescent COVID-19. This CDR3 is CASSPAGTSGKQYF. The DNA for the CDR3 is TGTGCCAGCAGCCCGGCAGGGACTAGCGGGAAGCAGTACTTC.